The present T cell receptor beta chain was sequenced within a study of metastatic and nonmetastatic thyroid tumors. Overall study context: A comparison of repertoires was made across blood and tumor or nodule tissue from malignant and benign thyroid patients.

Findings and caveats of the study: It was reportedly found that TCR beta diversity was significantly higher in malignant thyroid tumors than in benign nodules, a difference seen in both blood and tumor samples.

V dropped 4 bases and J dropped 3 bases, with 7 bases sitting between them. The CDR3 is 13 amino acids. Germline loops: CDR1 LGHNT, CDR2 FRNRAP. TCRdb re-called clones via MiXCR from the PCR reads. The repertoire holds approximately 74,000 clones, 13% to 15% seen once, with approximately 7% in the top ten. Thyroid surgery was performed in patients who had received no treatment beforehand. This clone has only a few counts. Its antigen is undetermined. Being one base from a much bigger clone, this may be a read error. Sequenced: blood. This chain uses TRBV12-5 with TRBJ2-1, with unresolved D. This TCR was recovered from a male donor with papillary thyroid cancer or a benign thyroid nodule (not recorded which). Some clones in this sample may be carry-over from other donors' samples. This CDR3 reads CASGWGIYNEQFF. The CDR3 region has the DNA TGTGCTAGTGGTTGGGGTATCTACAATGAGCAGTTCTTC.